Below, 28 T cell receptor beta chains from the same sample are listed, as sequenced in a study of blood T cells in healthy people across ages. It was with a sample-barcoded 5' primer and a J-beta primer mix that a second PCR of about 6 to 12 cycles was run. TCRdb re-analysed the 5' RACE reads in MiXCR, keeping a single row per CDR3 protein. The sample has 1 million to 1.2 million distinct CDR3 sequences, around two fifths seen once. The sequenced sample consisted of blood. These receptor sequences come from a man between 18 and 29 years old in good health.

The rearrangement joins TRBV28 to TRBJ2-3, with 12 bases fitting TRBD2. The germline V gene encodes CDR1 MDHEN and CDR2 SYDVKM. This CDR3 comprises 16 residues. V was pared by 10 bases and J by 2 bases, with 10 bases of the junction left unmatched. The CDR3 reads CATETGLAGHTDTQYF. The DNA for the CDR3 is TGTGCCACCGAAACCGGACTAGCGGGGCACACAGATACGCAGTATTTT.

This chain connects TRBV14 to TRBJ1-1; D unclear. The V and J ends lost 0 bases and 2 bases respectively, with 13 bases between them. CDR1 SGHDN and CDR2 FVKESK come from the germline V gene. The CDR3 is 16 amino acids. The CDR3 protein is CASSQDGRGGNTEAFF. The CDR3 DNA follows: TGTGCCAGCAGCCAAGATGGGCGGGGAGGTAACACTGAAGCTTTCTTT.

As to this clonotype: At one end the junction does not follow the germline gene, possibly because of a read error. The chain uses TRBV5-5 and TRBJ2-3; D is possibly TRBD1 (6 bases). The CDR3 consists of 15 residues. Germline V gene sequence: CDR1 SGHKS, CDR2 YYEKEE (reference sequence). The CDR3 sequence: CASSFRQERKDTQNF. As DNA, the CDR3 is TGTGCCAGCAGTTTTAGACAGGAGCGGAAAGATACGCAGAATTTT.

The J gene is TRBJ2-1, the V gene TRBV7-9; D remains ambiguous. Germline assignment: CDR1 SEHNR and CDR2 FQNEAQ (reference sequence). The CDR3 is 16 residues long. V was shortened by 4 bases and J by 1 base, with 14 bases between the two germline ends. The CDR3: CASSSYIEFSYNEQFF. CDR3 sequence (DNA): TGTGCCAGCAGCTCCTACATAGAGTTTTCCTACAATGAGCAGTTCTTC. Complete variable domain (other parts from reference TRBV7-9 and TRBJ2-1): DTGVSQNPRHKITKRGQNVTFRCDPISEHNRLYWYRQTLGQGPEFLTYFQNEAQLEKSRLLSDRFSAERPKGSFSTLEIQRTEQGDSAMYLCASSSYIEFSYNEQFFGPGTRLTVL.

The rearrangement uses TRBV9 and TRBJ2-3; 8 nucleotides match TRBD2. Germline CDR1 and CDR2: SGDLS and YYNGEE. The trim removed 10 bases at V and 2 bases at J, leaving 12 bases unmatched. The CDR3 runs to 15 residues. The chain's CDR3 is CAGAFSGDATDTQYF. In DNA form, the CDR3 reads TGTGCCGGCGCGTTTAGCGGGGATGCCACAGATACGCAGTATTTT.

The CDR3 protein is CASILGAEAFF. The CDR3 DNA follows: TGTGCCAGCATTCTCGGGGCAGAAGCTTTCTTT. This chain uses TRBV12-3 or TRBV12-4 with TRBJ1-1, with D perhaps TRBD1 (5 bases). The CDR3 is 11 residues long. The germline V and J ends were trimmed by 7 bases and 8 bases, with 11 bases remaining between them.

CDR3 region: CASSQDREQYF. In nucleotides, the CDR3 is TGCGCCAGCAGCCAGGACAGAGAGCAGTACTTC. This chain uses TRBV5-1 with TRBJ2-5, with D perhaps TRBD1 (6 bases). V was trimmed by 4 bases and J by 11 bases, leaving 12 bases between them. The CDR3 totals 11 residues. CDR1 SGHRS and CDR2 YFSETQ come from the germline V gene.

This chain connects TRBV7-8 to TRBJ1-1; TRBD1 might be the D (5 bases). The CDR3 is made up of 15 amino acids. Germline CDR1 and CDR2: SGHVS and FQNEAQ. Trimming removed 5 bases at V and 6 bases at J, with 19 bases between. CDR3 in amino acids: CASSVTGGLKSEAFF. The CDR3, as DNA: TGTGCCAGCAGCGTAACGGGGGGACTGAAATCTGAAGCTTTCTTT.

This clonotype was detected many times. The rearrangement joins TRBV25-1 to TRBJ1-2, with D perhaps TRBD1 (5 bases). Deletions cut 4 bases from V and 9 bases from J, with 24 bases between. The CDR3 sequence is 16 residues long. Looked up from germline, CDR1 is MGHDK and CDR2 is SYGVNS. In DNA, the CDR3 is TGTGCCAGCAGTGCCAACCGGGCTCAGGGTTGTTCGTGCTACACCTTC. Protein sequence: CASSANRAQGCSCYTF.

The chain recombines TRBV5-1 with TRBJ2-2; 10 bases align to TRBD2. The V gene end was trimmed by 0 bases and the J gene end by 6 bases; junction bases not matched to a gene: 11. Looked up from germline, CDR1 is SGHRS and CDR2 is YFSETQ. This CDR3 is 18 amino acids long. This CDR3 reads CASSLVASGGNFAGELFF. The DNA for the CDR3 is TGCGCCAGCAGCTTGGTCGCTAGCGGGGGTAATTTCGCCGGGGAGCTGTTTTTT. Supplemented by reference TRBV5-1 and TRBJ2-2, the full variable domain reads KAGVTQTPRYLIKTRGQQVTLSCSPISGHRSVSWYQQTPGQGLQFLFEYFSETQRNKGNFPGRFSGRQFSNSRSEMNVSTLELGDSALYLCASSLVASGGNFAGELFFGEGSRLTVL.

This clonotype has just a few counts. The V gene is TRBV5-1, the J gene TRBJ2-7, with 11 bases aligning to TRBD2. Trimming cost V 1 base and J 2 bases; bases outside gene matches: 5. The V gene's germline CDR1 is SGHRS and CDR2 YFSETQ. This CDR3 is 16 amino acids long. The CDR3 DNA reads TGCGCCAGCAGCTTGCCTAGCGGGGGGAGACCCTACGAGCAGTACTTC. Protein sequence: CASSLPSGGRPYEQYF.

This clonotype appeared once. This chain links TRBV2 with TRBJ1-5, with 9 positions matching TRBD1. With V trimmed by 1 base and J by 4 bases, 5 bases remained unmatched. Germline CDR1 and CDR2: SNHLY and FYNNEI. The CDR3 is 16 residues long. DNA for the CDR3: TGTGCCAGCAGTGAAGAAGGGACAGGGAAAAATCAGCCCCAGCATTTT. This translates into CASSEEGTGKNQPQHF. Full variable domain (rest looked up from reference TRBV2 and TRBJ1-5): EPEVTQTPSHQVTQMGQEVILRCVPISNHLYFYWYRQILGQKVEFLVSFYNNEISEKSEIFDDQFSVERPDGSNFTLKIRSTKLEDSAMYFCASSEEGTGKNQPQHFGDGTRLSIL.

This clonotype has at least ten counts. The chain carries TRBV20-1 and TRBJ2-3; 8 bases line up with TRBD2. The ends lost 6 bases at V and 6 bases at J; junction bases unmatched: 8. The CDR3 is 13 amino acids. The germline V gene encodes CDR1 DFQATT and CDR2 SNEGSKA (reference sequence). The CDR3, as DNA: TGCAGTGCCATAGGACTAGCCAAGGATACGCAGTATTTT. It is translated as CSAIGLAKDTQYF.

A few counts support this clonotype. The V call is TRBV29-1, the J call TRBJ1-1, with D possibly TRBD1 on 6 matching bases. Germline lookup yields CDR1 SQVTM and CDR2 ANQGSEA. Trimming took 0 bases from V and 6 from J, leaving 14 bases between them. The CDR3 has 14 residues. CDR3 amino acids: CSVEDQSGAPEAFF. For the CDR3, the DNA is TGCAGCGTTGAAGATCAATCAGGGGCTCCTGAAGCTTTCTTT.

V usage is TRBV13 and J usage is TRBJ2-7, with 9 nucleotides matching TRBD1. CDR1 and CDR2 (germline): PRHDT, FYEKMQ (reference sequence). The ends lost 5 bases at V and 3 bases at J; junction bases unmatched: 11. The CDR3 is made up of 16 amino acids. Here the CDR3 DNA reads TGTGCCAGCAGCCTAAGCCGGGACAGGGACGTCTACGAGCAGTACTTC. This encodes CASSLSRDRDVYEQYF.

The chain carries TRBV10-3 and TRBJ1-1, with D unresolved. The V end was cut by 4 bases, the J end by 2 bases, with 8 bases between. The CDR3 covers 13 residues. Germline lookup yields CDR1 ENHRY and CDR2 SYGVKD. The CDR3: CAISGAGNTEAFF. Here the CDR3 DNA reads TGTGCCATCAGTGGGGCGGGTAACACTGAAGCTTTCTTT.

The chain links TRBV2 to TRBJ1-5, with a possible D match to TRBD1 (6 bases). Germline lookup yields CDR1 SNHLY and CDR2 FYNNEI. The CDR3 is made up of 13 amino acids. Trimming left V 4 bases short and J 6 bases short, with 10 bases between. As DNA, the CDR3 is TGTGCCAGCAGTGGGACAGAACTTCAGCCCCAGCATTTT. This sequence encodes CASSGTELQPQHF.

The chain is built from TRBV6-2 or TRBV6-3 and TRBJ2-5; the match to TRBD1 covers 9 bases. Germline CDR1 reads MNHEY; CDR2 reads SVGEGT. Trimming took 4 bases from V and 1 from J; bases not matched to a gene: 10. The CDR3 loop spans 17 amino acids. CDR3 nucleotides: TGTGCCAGCAGTTCCCCACAGGGGGCTCTAATCCAAGAGACCCAGTACTTC. This encodes CASSSPQGALIQETQYF.

The J gene is TRBJ2-2, the V gene TRBV7-3; 7 positions agree with TRBD1. The V gene end was trimmed by 5 bases and the J gene end by 3 bases; junction bases not matched to a gene: 9. The CDR3 consists of 16 residues. Germline V lookup: CDR1 SGHTA, CDR2 FQGTGA. The CDR3 spells CASSKPQGWDTGELFF. CDR3 DNA: TGTGCCAGCAGCAAACCACAGGGGTGGGACACCGGGGAGCTGTTTTTT.

In its sample, this clonotype was seen a few times. The gene calls are TRBV18 and TRBJ2-6; possibly TRBD1 or TRBD2 for D (5 bases each). Trimming took 6 bases from V and 9 from J, leaving 12 bases between them. The CDR3 has 13 amino acids. Germline loops: CDR1 KGHSH, CDR2 LQKENI. The DNA for the CDR3 is TGTGCCAGCTCTCCCGGGACCAACAACGTCCTGACTTTC. Amino acid sequence: CASSPGTNNVLTF.

V is TRBV3-1 and J is TRBJ1-6, with no clear D. The CDR3 is made up of 16 amino acids. Germline CDR1 is LGHDT and CDR2 is YNNKEL (reference sequence). V was cut by 1 base and J by 3 bases, with 10 bases left in between. The chain's CDR3 is CASSQGTARYNSPLHF. CDR3 coding DNA: TGTGCCAGCAGCCAAGGGACCGCCCGCTATAATTCACCCCTCCACTTT. The entire variable domain, with the rest obtained from reference TRBV3-1 and TRBJ1-6, is as follows: DTAVSQTPKYLVTQMGNDKSIKCEQNLGHDTMYWYKQDSKKFLKIMFSYNNKELIINETVPNRFSPKSPDKAHLNLHINSLELGDSAVYFCASSQGTARYNSPLHFGNGTRLTVT.

The chain combines TRBV7-2 with TRBJ2-1; D may be TRBD1 (5 bases). The CDR3 length is 15 residues. The V gene lost 2 bases and the J gene lost 1 base, with 9 bases spanning the gap. Germline loops: CDR1 SGHTA, CDR2 FQGNSA. The chain's CDR3 is CASSLRGASYNEQFF. CDR3 nucleotide sequence: TGTGCCAGCAGCTTAAGGGGCGCATCCTACAATGAGCAGTTCTTC.

The chain uses TRBV20-1 and TRBJ1-5; 8 bases align to TRBD1. Trimming at V came to 3 bases and at J to 6 bases, leaving 16 bases not matched to a gene. Germline CDR1 reads DFQATT; CDR2 reads SNEGSKA (reference sequence). CDR3 length equals 17 residues. The CDR3 DNA sequence: TGCAGTGCTAGCCGCGGAATCGAGGTAACAGGGGGTCAGCCCCAGCATTTT. It codes for CSASRGIEVTGGQPQHF.

V gene TRBV4-3 combines with J gene TRBJ1-4, with D perhaps TRBD1 (5 bases). The V end was cut by 1 base, the J end by 6 bases, with 15 bases between. The CDR3 consists of 16 residues. Per germline, CDR1 LGHNA and CDR2 YSLEER. The CDR3 bases are TGCGCCAGCAGCCAAGGGGGCGGCAGGGCTTATGAAAAACTGTTTTTT. Translated: CASSQGGGRAYEKLFF.

The chain couples TRBV4-2 to TRBJ2-2; 8 bases fit TRBD1. Germline-derived CDR1 and CDR2 are LGHNA and YNFKEQ. Germline trimming cut 2 bases from V and 8 bases from J; bases unmatched to any gene: 10. The CDR3 length is 16 residues. The CDR3 nucleotides are TGTGCCAGCAGCCAACGCGAGCAGGGGGCGAGAGGGGAGCTGTTTTTT. Its translation is CASSQREQGARGELFF.

This sequence joins TRBV3-1 and TRBJ2-3; possible D gene TRBD1, 5 bases. This CDR3 has 15 residues. CDR1 LGHDT and CDR2 YNNKEL come from the germline V gene (reference sequence). The germline V and J ends were trimmed by 0 bases and 5 bases, with 12 bases remaining between them. The CDR3 region has the DNA TGTGCCAGCAGCCAAGAACCGTTTAGGGGAGATACGCAGTATTTT. It yields the protein CASSQEPFRGDTQYF.

The chain uses TRBV20-1 and TRBJ1-1; 9 bases align to TRBD1. The CDR3 has 14 residues. The germline gives CDR1 DFQATT, CDR2 SNEGSKA (reference sequence). Unmatched junction bases numbered 5, after V lost 3 bases and J lost 3 bases. The CDR3 bases are TGCAGTGCTAGCCCAGGGACAGGGTACACTGAAGCTTTCTTT. This codes for CSASPGTGYTEAFF.

The rearrangement uses TRBV20-1 and TRBJ2-1; TRBD2 matches 11 bases. The germline V gene encodes CDR1 DFQATT and CDR2 SNEGSKA (reference sequence). With 0 bases clipped from V and 9 bases from J, the junction kept 7 bases outside the gene matches. This CDR3 is 15 amino acids long. CDR3 residues: CSARDRLAGGGEQFF. In DNA, the CDR3 is TGCAGTGCTAGAGATAGGCTAGCGGGGGGAGGTGAGCAGTTCTTC.